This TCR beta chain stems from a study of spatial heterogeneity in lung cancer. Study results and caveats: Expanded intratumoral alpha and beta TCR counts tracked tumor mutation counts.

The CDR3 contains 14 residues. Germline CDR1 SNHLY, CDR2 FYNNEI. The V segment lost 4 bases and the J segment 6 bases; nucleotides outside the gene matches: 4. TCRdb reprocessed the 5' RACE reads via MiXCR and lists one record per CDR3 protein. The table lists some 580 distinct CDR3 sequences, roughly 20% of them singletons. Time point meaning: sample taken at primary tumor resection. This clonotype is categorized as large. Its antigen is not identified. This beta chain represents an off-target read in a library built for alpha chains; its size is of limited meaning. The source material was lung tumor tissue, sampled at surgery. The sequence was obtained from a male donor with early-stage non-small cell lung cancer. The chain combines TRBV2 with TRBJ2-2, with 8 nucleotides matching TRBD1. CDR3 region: CASSVDRAAGELFF. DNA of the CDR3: TGTGCCAGCAGTGTGGACAGGGCGGCCGGGGAGCTGTTTTTT.